A selection of T cell receptor beta chains follows, all from one sample in a study of blood T cell repertoires in COVID-19. The data were produced by immunoSEQ multiplex PCR, yet TCRdb's version contains in-frame clones alone and is incomplete. The repertoire holds about 44,000 clones, with roughly four fifths as singletons. Sequences were obtained from peripheral blood. The receptors come from a human donor in a cohort sampled during active COVID-19. The CDR3 runs from the conserved cysteine through the conserved F or W. D genes are given only for firm matches. Rows give clone size only sometimes, using once, few, many, or a class for an expanded clone.

TRBJ1-6 TRBV25-1 - TRBD1 CASSETGQGAYNSPLHF TGTGCCAGCAGTGAAACCGGACAGGGCGCCTATAATTCACCCCTCCACTTT
TRBJ2-1 TRBV27 - - CASRSGKTEQFF TGTGCCAGCAGATCAGGGAAGACTGAGCAGTTCTTC
TRBJ2-1 TRBV7-9 - TRBD2 CASSLAGTSHNEQFF TGTGCCAGCAGCCTAGCCGGGACTAGCCACAATGAGCAGTTCTTC
TRBJ1-2 TRBV9 - TRBD1 CASSVVGQNYGYTF TGTGCCAGCAGCGTAGTGGGACAGAACTATGGCTACACCTTC
TRBJ1-6 TRBV18 - - CASSPQDFYNSPLHF TGTGCCAGCTCACCCCAGGATTTCTATAATTCACCCCTCCACTTT
TRBJ2-5 TRBV5-4 - TRBD2 CASSSGLAGDQETQYF TGTGCCAGCAGCTCGGGACTAGCGGGGGACCAAGAGACCCAGTACTTC
TRBJ1-1 TRBV29-1 - - CSVVDGGNTEAFF TGCAGCGTTGTAGACGGTGGGAACACTGAAGCTTTCTTT
TRBJ1-1 TRBV27 - TRBD1 CASSLTGLPEAFF TGTGCCAGCAGCCTGACAGGGTTGCCTGAAGCTTTCTTT
TRBJ1-4 TRBV28 - TRBD1 CASEGFTGGAGKLFF TGTGCCAGCGAAGGGTTTACAGGGGGCGCGGGAAAACTGTTTTTT
TRBJ2-7 TRBV20-1 - TRBD2 CSAWTSGGWYF TGCAGTGCGTGGACTAGCGGGGGTTGGTACTTC
TRBJ1-1 TRBV7-5 - - CVRSLDEGARSDTEAFF TGTGTCAGAAGCTTAGATGAGGGGGCAAGGTCGGACACTGAAGCTTTCTTT
TRBJ1-3 TRBV7-6 - - CASSLEGGSGNTIYF TGTGCCAGCAGCCTAGAAGGGGGCTCTGGAAACACCATATATTTT
TRBJ2-7 TRBV5-1 - TRBD1 CASSWGQGGYEQYF TGCGCCAGCAGCTGGGGACAGGGAGGGTACGAGCAGTACTTC
TRBJ1-2 TRBV6-2/TRBV6-3 - TRBD1 CASSYPDRVDGYTF TGTGCCAGCAGTTACCCGGACAGGGTAGATGGCTACACCTTC
TRBJ1-2 TRBV10-3 few TRBD1 CAISLIQGAGGYTF TGTGCCATCAGCCTTATACAGGGGGCTGGAGGCTACACCTTC
TRBJ2-5 TRBV24-1 - - CATSDPGTGETQYF TGTGCCACCAGTGACCCCGGGACTGGGGAGACCCAGTACTTC
TRBJ1-2 TRBV19 - - CASSRLGQGDYGYTF TGTGCCAGTAGTCGACTAGGACAAGGAGACTATGGCTACACCTTC
TRBJ2-2 TRBV11-2 - TRBD1 CASSLASGTGKFGELFF TGTGCCAGCAGCTTAGCCTCCGGGACAGGGAAGTTCGGGGAGCTGTTTTTT
TRBJ1-3 TRBV10-3 once TRBD1 CAISAGTENTIYF TGTGCCATCAGTGCCGGGACAGAAAACACCATATATTTT
TRBJ1-4 TRBV11-2 - TRBD1 CASSLTGGPTNEKLFF TGTGCCAGCAGTCTGACAGGGGGACCAACTAATGAAAAACTGTTTTTT
TRBJ1-4 TRBV19 - TRBD1 CASSPQGAGTNEKLFF TGTGCCAGTAGTCCTCAGGGGGCTGGAACTAATGAAAAACTGTTTTTT
TRBJ1-1 TRBV25-1 - - CASSEEVENTEAFF TGTGCCAGCAGTGAAGAGGTGGAGAACACTGAAGCTTTCTTT
TRBJ1-1 TRBV2 once - CASSIRGENTEAFF TGTGCCAGCAGCATCAGGGGCGAGAACACTGAAGCTTTCTTT
TRBJ2-7 TRBV11-2 - TRBD2 CASSWGGSAGGTYEQYF TGTGCCAGCAGCTGGGGAGGGTCGGCGGGGGGGACCTACGAGCAGTACTTC
TRBJ1-3 TRBV30 - TRBD1 CACTPWGQGTGNTIYF TGTGCCTGCACCCCGTGGGGACAGGGGACTGGAAACACCATATATTTT
TRBJ2-7 TRBV6-5 - - CASSYSKGGYEQYF TGTGCCAGCAGTTACTCGAAAGGCGGCTACGAGCAGTACTTC
TRBJ1-2 TRBV19 few - CASSVGAASYGYTF TGTGCCAGTAGTGTGGGGGCGGCAAGCTATGGCTACACCTTC
TRBJ1-3 TRBV11-2 - - CASSLTAAEMSGNTIYF TGTGCCAGCAGCCTAACAGCGGCGGAAATGTCGGGAAACACCATATATTTT
TRBJ1-5 TRBV4-3 - - CASSQESGNNQPQHF TGCGCCAGCAGCCAAGAGTCAGGGAACAATCAGCCCCAGCATTTT